Presented here are 30 T cell receptor beta chains from one specimen sequenced in a study of T cell responses to AZD1222 COVID-19 vaccine. Using immunoSEQ multiplex PCR, the repertoire was profiled, and TCRdb retains in-frame clones only, with some absent. Among 150,000 to 200,000 clones listed, about 92% were seen once. The sequencing here drew on peripheral blood, taken on day 0 of AZD1222 vaccination. The receptors come from an adult in good health.

This sequence joins TRBV7-3 and TRBJ1-5, with 8 bases matching TRBD1. The CDR3 covers 16 residues. Per germline, CDR1 SGHTA and CDR2 FQGTGA. The trim removed 2 bases at V and 5 bases at J, leaving 8 bases unmatched. Written as DNA, the CDR3 is TGTGCCAGCAGCTTACTGACAGGGGCACCCCATCAGCCCCAGCATTTT. Its translation: CASSLLTGAPHQPQHF. The whole variable domain, remainder taken from reference TRBV7-3 and TRBJ1-5, is GAGVSQTPSNKVTEKGKYVELRCDPISGHTALYWYRQSLGQGPEFLIYFQGTGAADDSGLPNDRFFAVRPEGSVSTLKIQRTERGDSAVYLCASSLLTGAPHQPQHFGDGTRLSIL.

This clone was recorded only once. The chain recombines TRBV7-3 with TRBJ2-2; the D is unclear. CDR1 and CDR2 (germline): SGHTA, FQGTGA. This CDR3 is 14 amino acids long. The V end lost 4 bases, the J end lost 4 bases, and 10 bases lay between the germline ends. In DNA, the CDR3 is TGTGCCAGCAGCTCTAATAGCCCCACCGGGGAGCTGTTTTTT. It translates to CASSSNSPTGELFF.

The chain links TRBV5-6 to TRBJ2-5; the match to TRBD1 covers 11 bases. Looked up from germline, CDR1 is SGHDT and CDR2 is YYEEEE. This CDR3 comprises 18 residues. J was trimmed by 3 bases and V by 3 bases; bases with no gene match: 13. CDR3 loop: CASSSVLGQGAREETQYF. The DNA for the CDR3 is TGTGCCAGCAGCTCTGTACTCGGACAGGGGGCCCGTGAAGAGACCCAGTACTTC.

The chain recombines TRBV5-6 with TRBJ1-4; 9 nucleotides match TRBD1. The germline V gene encodes CDR1 SGHDT and CDR2 YYEEEE. V lost 4 bases and J lost 6; bases outside the gene matches: 13. The CDR3 has 17 residues. The CDR3 DNA reads as TGTGCCAGCAGCACCGGGACAGGGAGGGTTTACGATGAAAAACTGTTTTTT. It encodes CASSTGTGRVYDEKLFF.

This clone was seen only once. The chain joins TRBV5-1 to TRBJ2-7; TRBD1 agrees at 9 bases. Trimming at V came to 3 bases and at J to 6 bases, leaving 7 bases not matched to a gene. The CDR3 has 14 residues. Germline V gives CDR1 SGHRS, CDR2 YFSETQ. The CDR3 nucleotides are TGCGCCAGCAGCTGGGGGACAGGGATGGGCGAGCAGTACTTC. Amino acid sequence: CASSWGTGMGEQYF.

This clone was detected only a few times. V is TRBV6-5 and J is TRBJ1-2; D not resolved. There are 13 residues in the CDR3. Germline CDR1 is MNHEY and CDR2 is SVGAGI. The V gene lost 2 bases and the J gene lost 4 bases, with 8 bases spanning the gap. CDR3 loop: CASSYGRFYGYTF. In DNA form, the CDR3 reads TGTGCCAGCAGTTACGGGCGGTTCTATGGCTACACCTTC.

The chain recombines TRBV10-3 with TRBJ1-1; D may be TRBD1 (6 bases). CDR3 length: 12 residues. In germline, CDR1 is ENHRY, CDR2 SYGVKD. Between the trimmed V and J ends, which lost 3 bases and 8 bases, there was a span of 10 bases. The chain's CDR3 is CAISERGSEAFF. The DNA for the CDR3 is TGTGCCATCAGTGAAAGGGGGTCCGAAGCTTTCTTT.

This clone was observed a single time. V and J are TRBV9 and TRBJ2-3, with D uncertain. V lost 2 bases to trimming and J lost 4 bases, with 14 bases between them. Germline CDR1 is SGDLS and CDR2 is YYNGEE. This CDR3 region has 15 residues. The CDR3 here is CASSVDHYGADTQYF. CDR3 in DNA: TGTGCCAGCAGCGTCGACCATTATGGGGCAGATACGCAGTATTTT.

The rearrangement uses TRBV6-5 and TRBJ1-5, with D hard to call. V lost 2 bases and J lost 2, with 10 bases in between. The length of the CDR3 is 15 residues. Germline values: CDR1 MNHEY, CDR2 SVGAGI. The CDR3 here is CASSYAASGNQPQHF. CDR3 nucleotides: TGTGCCAGCAGTTACGCGGCTTCGGGCAATCAGCCCCAGCATTTT.

The gene calls are TRBV10-3 and TRBJ2-2; TRBD1 aligns across 9 bases. Trimming removed 4 bases from V and 3 bases from J; junction bases left unmatched: 3. The CDR3 length is 15 residues. Germline lookup yields CDR1 ENHRY and CDR2 SYGVKD. The DNA of the CDR3 is TGTGCCATCAGTGGGGACAGGGCGGACACCGGGGAGCTGTTTTTT. Translated, it gives CAISGDRADTGELFF.

The chain has TRBV6-5 and TRBJ2-7; TRBD1 might be the D (6 bases). The CDR3 has 13 amino acids. Trimming removed 4 bases from V and 7 bases from J, with 14 bases in between. CDR1 is MNHEY, CDR2 SVGAGI, per germline. Here the CDR3 DNA reads TGTGCCAGCAGTTTGGCCGGGACAAGGGAGCAGTACTTC. Protein product: CASSLAGTREQYF.

The rearrangement joins TRBV9 to TRBJ1-1; D not certain. Germline V gene data show CDR1 as SGDLS and CDR2 as YYNGEE. The CDR3 consists of 14 residues. The V gene lost 3 bases and the J gene lost 1 base, with 10 bases spanning the gap. The CDR3 loop reads CASSASLGNTEAFF. CDR3 in DNA: TGTGCCAGCAGCGCCTCTTTAGGGAACACTGAAGCTTTCTTT.

This chain connects TRBV19 to TRBJ1-2; tentative D call: TRBD1 (5 bases). With 9 bases removed from V and 3 bases from J, the gap between germline ends came to 14 bases. Germline CDR1 reads LNHDA; CDR2 reads SQIVND (reference sequence). The CDR3 contains 13 residues. The CDR3 spells CASTDPGDYGYTF. In nucleotides, the CDR3 is TGTGCCAGCACGGACCCGGGGGACTATGGCTACACCTTC.

The V gene is TRBV12-5, the J gene TRBJ2-5; 13 bases are a match to TRBD2. V shed 5 bases and J 5 bases; nucleotides not matched to a gene: 5. The V gene's germline CDR1 is LGHNT and CDR2 FRNRAP. The CDR3 length is 15 residues. In nucleotides, the CDR3 is TGTGCTAGTGGTACTAGCGGGGGGGCCAGGGAGACCCAGTACTTC. It translates to CASGTSGGARETQYF. Filled out from reference TRBV12-5 and TRBJ2-5, the complete variable domain reads DARVTQTPRHKVTEMGQEVTMRCQPILGHNTVFWYRQTMMQGLELLAYFRNRAPLDDSGMPKDRFSAEMPDATLATLKIQPSEPRDSAVYFCASGTSGGARETQYFGPGTRLLVL.

The chain joins TRBV28 to TRBJ2-4; D might be TRBD1 (6 bases). Germline assignment: CDR1 MDHEN and CDR2 SYDVKM. The CDR3 has 15 amino acids. The V end was cut by 7 bases, the J end by 5 bases, with 18 bases between. The CDR3 protein is CASKGQGGGENIQYF. CDR3 nucleotides: TGTGCCAGCAAGGGGCAGGGTGGGGGCGAAAACATTCAGTACTTC.

V and J are TRBV14 and TRBJ2-1; TRBD1 aligns across 11 bases. V lost 4 bases and J lost 6; bases outside the gene matches: 2. The CDR3 is 14 residues long. Germline CDR1 and CDR2: SGHDN and FVKESK. CDR3 sequence (DNA): TGTGCCAGCAGCCTAGGGACAGGGGGCAATGAGCAGTTCTTC. Its translation is CASSLGTGGNEQFF.

The chain combines TRBV5-4 with TRBJ1-4, with 8 bases that match TRBD1. CDR1 SGHNT and CDR2 YYREEE come from the germline V gene (reference sequence). The CDR3 extends over 14 amino acids. Trimming at V came to 1 base and at J to 10 bases, leaving 6 bases not matched to a gene. In DNA form, the CDR3 reads TGTGCCAGCAGCTTGAAAGGACAGGGCGGAAAACTGTTTTTT. This encodes CASSLKGQGGKLFF.

The chain links TRBV9 to TRBJ2-5; 7 nucleotides align to TRBD1. The V gene end was trimmed by 0 bases and the J gene end by 4 bases; junction bases not matched to a gene: 6. Germline V gene data show CDR1 as SGDLS and CDR2 as YYNGEE. CDR3 size: 15 residues. The CDR3 region is CASSVGDSNRETQYF. The CDR3 DNA reads as TGTGCCAGCAGCGTAGGGGACAGCAACAGAGAGACCCAGTACTTC.

The chain is built from TRBV11-3 and TRBJ2-3; 9 nucleotides align to TRBD2. Trimming cost V 8 bases and J 3 bases; bases outside gene matches: 9. CDR1 is SGHNT, CDR2 YENEEA, per germline. The CDR3 covers 15 residues. CDR3 nucleotide sequence: TGTGCCAGCTCCCGGACTAGCGATCGGACAGATACGCAGTATTTT. Residues: CASSRTSDRTDTQYF.

The chain employs TRBV4-1 and TRBJ1-1; 9 nucleotides align to TRBD1. V dropped 1 base and J dropped 1; count of bases not matched to a gene: 7. CDR1 is MGHRA and CDR2 is YSYEKL in the germline V gene. The CDR3 runs to 17 residues. The CDR3 loop reads CASSQGRDRVGNTEAFF. Here the CDR3 DNA reads TGCGCCAGCAGCCAAGGCCGGGACAGGGTAGGGAACACTGAAGCTTTCTTT.

CDR3 bases: TGTGCCAGCAGCTTTACCACAGATACGCAGTATTTT. Amino acid sequence: CASSFTTDTQYF. The genes are TRBV5-8 and TRBJ2-3; D not resolved. Trimming shortened V by 2 bases and J by 2 bases, and 3 bases separated the two germline ends. The CDR3 runs to 12 residues. Germline V lookup: CDR1 SGHTS, CDR2 YDEGEE.

V is TRBV29-1 and J is TRBJ1-3, with unresolved D. CDR1 and CDR2 from the germline V gene are SQVTM and ANQGSEA. The ends were cut back, 6 bases at V and 4 bases at J, with 10 bases in the middle. The CDR3 runs to 12 residues. The CDR3 here is CSVVITGNTIYF. CDR3 sequence (DNA): TGCAGCGTCGTGATAACGGGAAACACCATATATTTT.

This chain links TRBV7-9 with TRBJ2-1; D perhaps matches TRBD1 (6 bases). Trimming stripped 4 bases from V and 5 bases from J, with 15 bases between. The CDR3 totals 15 residues. CDR1 is SEHNR, CDR2 FQNEAQ, per germline (reference sequence). The CDR3 loop reads CASSSMYGQHNEQFF. The CDR3 DNA reads as TGTGCCAGCAGCTCCATGTACGGACAGCACAATGAGCAGTTCTTC.

The V gene is TRBV24-1, the J gene TRBJ2-7; 8 nucleotides align to TRBD1. Germline V CDR1 and CDR2: KGHDR, SFDVKD. This CDR3 is 15 amino acids long. The V gene end was trimmed by 1 base and the J gene end by 6 bases; junction bases not matched to a gene: 7. Here the CDR3 DNA reads TGTGCCACCAGTGATTTCGGGACAGGAAAGGCCGAGCAGTACTTC. Amino acid sequence: CATSDFGTGKAEQYF.

The chain couples TRBV9 to TRBJ2-6, with a weak D call TRBD2 (6 bases). The CDR3 is made up of 16 amino acids. Per germline, CDR1 SGDLS and CDR2 YYNGEE. Trimming removed 3 bases at V and 1 base at J, with 11 bases between. This CDR3 is CASSGDLGSGANVLTF. The CDR3 DNA is TGTGCCAGCAGCGGGGACTTGGGGTCTGGGGCCAACGTCCTGACTTTC.

The chain combines TRBV9 with TRBJ1-5; D remains unclear. CDR1 and CDR2 (germline): SGDLS, YYNGEE. V lost 0 bases and J lost 5, with 12 bases in between. This CDR3 contains 15 residues. Here the CDR3 DNA reads TGTGCCAGCAGCGTAGGGATCTCATGGGATCAGCCCCAGCATTTT. Translation gives CASSVGISWDQPQHF.

The gene calls are TRBV11-3 and TRBJ2-3; 8 nucleotides line up with TRBD2. This CDR3 is 15 amino acids long. The ends lost 1 base at V and 3 bases at J; junction bases unmatched: 3. Germline V gene sequence: CDR1 SGHNT, CDR2 YENEEA. CDR3 loop: CASSLAGGRTDTQYF. In DNA, the CDR3 is TGTGCCAGCAGCTTAGCGGGGGGGCGGACAGATACGCAGTATTTT.

DNA of the CDR3: TGTGCCAGCTCACCCCGGGACAACAATCAGCCCCAGCATTTT. Residues: CASSPRDNNQPQHF. The chain carries TRBV18 and TRBJ1-5; a possible D gene is TRBD1 (6 bases). Trimming cost V 3 bases and J 3 bases, with 9 bases left between them. This CDR3 spans 14 amino acids. Germline CDR1 reads KGHSH; CDR2 reads LQKENI.

The chain couples TRBV5-8 to TRBJ1-2; D not certain. V shed 0 bases and J shed 0 bases, with 9 bases lying between them. The CDR3 loop spans 15 amino acids. The germline V gene has CDR1 SGHTS and CDR2 YDEGEE. CDR3 in amino acids: CASSLARRTNYGYTF. The CDR3 bases are TGTGCCAGCAGCTTGGCCCGACGGACTAACTATGGCTACACCTTC. Using reference TRBV5-8 and TRBJ1-2 for the parts outside the CDR3, the full variable domain is EAGVTQSPTHLIKTRGQQATLRCSPISGHTSVYWYQQALGLGLQFLLWYDEGEERNRGNFPPRFSGRQFPNYSSELNVNALELEDSALYLCASSLARRTNYGYTFGSGTRLTVV.

The genes are TRBV30 and TRBJ2-5, with D possibly being TRBD1 (5 bases). Germline V gene data show CDR1 as GTSNPN and CDR2 as SVGIG (reference sequence). The CDR3 has 13 residues. V was shortened by 1 base and J by 5 bases, with 11 bases between the two germline ends. Here the CDR3 reads CAWSGQGGETQYF. The DNA for the CDR3 is TGTGCCTGGAGTGGGCAGGGTGGGGAGACCCAGTACTTC.